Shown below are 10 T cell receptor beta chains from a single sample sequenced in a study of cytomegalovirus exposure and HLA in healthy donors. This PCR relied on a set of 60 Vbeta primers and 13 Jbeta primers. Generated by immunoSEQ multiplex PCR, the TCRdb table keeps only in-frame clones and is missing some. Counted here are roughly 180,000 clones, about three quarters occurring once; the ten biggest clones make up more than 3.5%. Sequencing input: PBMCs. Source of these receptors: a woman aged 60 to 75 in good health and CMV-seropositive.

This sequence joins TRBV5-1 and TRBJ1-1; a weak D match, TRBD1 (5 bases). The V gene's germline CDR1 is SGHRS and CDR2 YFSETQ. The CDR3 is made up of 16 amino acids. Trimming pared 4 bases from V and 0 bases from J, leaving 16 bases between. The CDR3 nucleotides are TGCGCCAGCAGCCAGCGGGAGGGGCTCATGAACACTGAAGCTTTCTTT. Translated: CASSQREGLMNTEAFF. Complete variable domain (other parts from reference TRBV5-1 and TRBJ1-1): KAGVTQTPRYLIKTRGQQVTLSCSPISGHRSVSWYQQTPGQGLQFLFEYFSETQRNKGNFPGRFSGRQFSNSRSEMNVSTLELGDSALYLCASSQREGLMNTEAFFGQGTRLTVV.

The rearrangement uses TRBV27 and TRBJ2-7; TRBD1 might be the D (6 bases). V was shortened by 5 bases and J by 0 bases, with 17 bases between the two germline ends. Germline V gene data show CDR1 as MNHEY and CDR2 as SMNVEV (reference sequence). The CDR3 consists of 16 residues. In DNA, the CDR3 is TGTGCCAGCAGTCCGGGGTACAGGGCCAGCTCCTACGAGCAGTACTTC. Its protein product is CASSPGYRASSYEQYF.

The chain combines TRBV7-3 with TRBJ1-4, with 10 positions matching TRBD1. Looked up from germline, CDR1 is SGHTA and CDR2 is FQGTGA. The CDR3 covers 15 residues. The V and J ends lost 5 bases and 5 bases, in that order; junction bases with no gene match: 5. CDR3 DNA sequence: TGTGCCAGCAGCCCTCGACAGGGGGCGAATGAAAAACTGTTTTTT. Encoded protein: CASSPRQGANEKLFF.

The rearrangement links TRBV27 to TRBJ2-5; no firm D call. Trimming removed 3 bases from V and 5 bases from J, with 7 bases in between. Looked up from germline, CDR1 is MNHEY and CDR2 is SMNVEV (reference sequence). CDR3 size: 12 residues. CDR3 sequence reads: CASSFLPETQYF. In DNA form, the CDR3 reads TGTGCCAGCAGTTTTCTTCCCGAGACCCAGTACTTC.

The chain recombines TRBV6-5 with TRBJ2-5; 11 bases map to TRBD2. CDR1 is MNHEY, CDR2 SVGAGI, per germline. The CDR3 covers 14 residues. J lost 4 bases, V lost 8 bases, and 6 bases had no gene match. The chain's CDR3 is CASSGLAVGETQYF. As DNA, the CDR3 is TGTGCCAGCTCGGGACTAGCGGTGGGAGAGACCCAGTACTTC.

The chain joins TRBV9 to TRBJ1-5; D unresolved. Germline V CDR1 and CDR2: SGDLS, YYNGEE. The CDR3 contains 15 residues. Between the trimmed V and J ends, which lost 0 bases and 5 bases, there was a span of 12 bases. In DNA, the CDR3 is TGTGCCAGCAGCGTAGCACCCGGACTCGATCAGCCCCAGCATTTT. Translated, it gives CASSVAPGLDQPQHF.

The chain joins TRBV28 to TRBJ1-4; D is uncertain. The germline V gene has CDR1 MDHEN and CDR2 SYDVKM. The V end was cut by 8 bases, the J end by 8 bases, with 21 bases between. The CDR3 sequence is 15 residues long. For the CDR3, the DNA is TGTGCCAGCTCATTGGCAGGCTTAATTTTGGAAAAACTGTTTTTT. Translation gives CASSLAGLILEKLFF. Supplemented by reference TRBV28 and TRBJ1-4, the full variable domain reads DVKVTQSSRYLVKRTGEKVFLECVQDMDHENMFWYRQDPGLGLRLIYFSYDVKMKEKGDIPEGYSVSREKKERFSLILESASTNQTSMYLCASSLAGLILEKLFFGSGTQLSVL.

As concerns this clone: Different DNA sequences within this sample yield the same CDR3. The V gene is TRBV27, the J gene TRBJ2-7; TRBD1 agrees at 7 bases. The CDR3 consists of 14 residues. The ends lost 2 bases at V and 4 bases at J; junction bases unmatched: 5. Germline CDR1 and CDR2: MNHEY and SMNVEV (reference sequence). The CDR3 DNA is TGTGCCAGCAGTTTAAGGGACAGAAATTACGAGCAGTACTTC. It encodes CASSLRDRNYEQYF.

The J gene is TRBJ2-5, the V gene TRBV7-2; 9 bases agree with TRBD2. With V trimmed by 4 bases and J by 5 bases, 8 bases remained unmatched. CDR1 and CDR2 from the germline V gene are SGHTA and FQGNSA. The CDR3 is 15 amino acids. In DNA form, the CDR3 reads TGTGCCAGCAGCTCCAGTAGCGGGAGATCGGAGACCCAGTACTTC. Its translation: CASSSSSGRSETQYF.

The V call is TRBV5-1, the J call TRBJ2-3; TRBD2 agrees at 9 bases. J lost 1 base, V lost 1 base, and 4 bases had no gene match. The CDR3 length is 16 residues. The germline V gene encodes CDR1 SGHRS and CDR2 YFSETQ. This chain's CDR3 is CASSLLVAGGTDTQYF. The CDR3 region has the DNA TGCGCCAGCAGCTTGTTGGTAGCGGGGGGCACAGATACGCAGTATTTT.